This T cell receptor (beta chain) is from a study of blood T cell repertoires in COVID-19. Libraries were prepared by immunoSEQ multiplex PCR; TCRdb keeps only in-frame clonotypes and omits some of them. The table records fewer than 250,000 clones, approximately 85% of them present only once. The V end lost 6 bases, the J end lost 3 bases, and 17 bases lay between the germline ends. The CDR3 length is 15 residues. CDR1 and CDR2 from the germline V gene are SGHAT and FQDESV (reference sequence). Sequencing used peripheral blood. The TCR sequence derives from a man in his fifties with acute or convalescent COVID-19. The chain carries TRBV11-1 and TRBJ1-2, with a tentative D call TRBD1 (5 bases). The CDR3 spells CASRPERGGHYGYTF. In nucleotides, the CDR3 is TGTGCCAGCAGACCTGAAAGGGGAGGACACTATGGCTACACCTTC.